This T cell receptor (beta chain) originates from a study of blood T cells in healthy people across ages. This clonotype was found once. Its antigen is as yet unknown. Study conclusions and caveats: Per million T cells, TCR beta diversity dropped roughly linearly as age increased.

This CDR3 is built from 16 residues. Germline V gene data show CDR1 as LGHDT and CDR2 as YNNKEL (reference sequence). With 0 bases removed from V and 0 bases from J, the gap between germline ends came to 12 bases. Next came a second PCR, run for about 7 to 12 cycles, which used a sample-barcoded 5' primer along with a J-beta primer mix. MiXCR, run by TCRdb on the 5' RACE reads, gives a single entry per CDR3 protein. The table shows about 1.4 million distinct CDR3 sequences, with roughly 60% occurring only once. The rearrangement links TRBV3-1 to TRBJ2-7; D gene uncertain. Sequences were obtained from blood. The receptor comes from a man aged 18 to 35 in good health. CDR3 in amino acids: CASSQDVASSSYEQYF. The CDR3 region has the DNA TGTGCCAGCAGCCAAGATGTGGCCTCCAGCTCCTACGAGCAGTACTTC.